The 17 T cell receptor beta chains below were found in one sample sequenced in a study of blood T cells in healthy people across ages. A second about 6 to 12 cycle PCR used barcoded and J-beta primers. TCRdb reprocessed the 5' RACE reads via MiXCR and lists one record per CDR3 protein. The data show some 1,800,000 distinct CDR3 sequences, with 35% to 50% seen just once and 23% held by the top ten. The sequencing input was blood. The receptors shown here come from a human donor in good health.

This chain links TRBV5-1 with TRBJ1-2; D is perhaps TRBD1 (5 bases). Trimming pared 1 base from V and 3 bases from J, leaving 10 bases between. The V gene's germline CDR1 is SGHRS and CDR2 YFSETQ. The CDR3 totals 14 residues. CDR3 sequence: CASSLSVGDYGYTF. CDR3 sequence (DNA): TGCGCCAGCAGCTTGTCTGTGGGGGACTATGGCTACACCTTC.

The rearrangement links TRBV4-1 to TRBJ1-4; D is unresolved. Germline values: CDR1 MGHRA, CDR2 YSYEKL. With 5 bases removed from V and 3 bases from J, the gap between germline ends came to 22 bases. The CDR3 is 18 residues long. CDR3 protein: CASSSVPFTASSNEKLFF. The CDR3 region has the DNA TGCGCCAGCAGCTCCGTTCCCTTTACAGCATCCTCTAATGAAAAACTGTTTTTT.

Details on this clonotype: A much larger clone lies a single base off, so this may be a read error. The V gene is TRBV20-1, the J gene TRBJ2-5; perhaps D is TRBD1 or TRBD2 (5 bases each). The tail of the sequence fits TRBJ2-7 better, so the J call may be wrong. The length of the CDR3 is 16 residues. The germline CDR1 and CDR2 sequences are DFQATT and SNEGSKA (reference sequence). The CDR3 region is CSASERDPRYPYEQYF. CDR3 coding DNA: TGCAGTGCTAGTGAGAGGGACCCGCGGTATCCCTACGAGCAGTACTTC.

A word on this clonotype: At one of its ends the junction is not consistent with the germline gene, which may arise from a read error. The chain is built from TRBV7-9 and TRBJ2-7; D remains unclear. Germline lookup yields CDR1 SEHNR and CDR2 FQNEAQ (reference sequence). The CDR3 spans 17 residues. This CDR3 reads CASSRASGLRVSCEQYF. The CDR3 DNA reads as TGTGCCAGCAGCCGCGCTTCGGGCCTAAGGGTCTCCTGCGAGCAGTACTTC.

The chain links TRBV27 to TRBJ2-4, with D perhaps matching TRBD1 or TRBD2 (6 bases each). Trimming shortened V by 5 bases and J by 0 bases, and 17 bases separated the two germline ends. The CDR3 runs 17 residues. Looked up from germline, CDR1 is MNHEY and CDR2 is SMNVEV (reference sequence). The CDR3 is CASSPDGGPLAKNIQYF. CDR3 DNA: TGTGCCAGCAGTCCCGATGGGGGGCCATTAGCCAAAAACATTCAGTACTTC.

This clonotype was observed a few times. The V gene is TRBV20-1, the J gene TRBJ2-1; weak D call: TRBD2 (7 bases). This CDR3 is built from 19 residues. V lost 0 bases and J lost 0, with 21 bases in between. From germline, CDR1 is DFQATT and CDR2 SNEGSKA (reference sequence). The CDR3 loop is CSARDQGPLGGASYNEQFF. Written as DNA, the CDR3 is TGCAGTGCTAGAGATCAAGGGCCCCTAGGGGGGGCCTCCTACAATGAGCAGTTCTTC.

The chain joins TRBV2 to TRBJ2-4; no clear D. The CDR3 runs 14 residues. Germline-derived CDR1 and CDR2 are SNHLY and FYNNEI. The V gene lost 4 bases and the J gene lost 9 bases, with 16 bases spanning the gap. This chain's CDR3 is CASSGSRPSVIQYF. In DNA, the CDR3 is TGTGCCAGCAGTGGTTCTCGGCCCAGCGTCATTCAGTACTTC.

CDR3 amino acids: CATSRVGLSYNEQFF. CDR3 coding DNA: TGTGCCACCAGCAGAGTGGGTTTGTCCTACAATGAGCAGTTCTTC. The chain employs TRBV15 and TRBJ2-1; no firm D call. Germline assignment: CDR1 LNHNV and CDR2 YYDKDF (reference sequence). Trimming stripped 1 base from V and 1 base from J, with 8 bases between. The CDR3 has 15 amino acids.

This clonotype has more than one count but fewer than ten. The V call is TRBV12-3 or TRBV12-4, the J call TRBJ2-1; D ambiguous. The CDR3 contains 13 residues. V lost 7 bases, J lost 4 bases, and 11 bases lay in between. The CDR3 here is CASKTGPYNEQFF. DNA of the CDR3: TGTGCCAGCAAGACCGGTCCGTACAATGAGCAGTTCTTC.

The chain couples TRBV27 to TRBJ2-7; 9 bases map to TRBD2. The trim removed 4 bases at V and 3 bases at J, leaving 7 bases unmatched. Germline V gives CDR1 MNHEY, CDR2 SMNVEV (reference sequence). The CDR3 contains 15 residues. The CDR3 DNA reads TGTGCCAGCAGTTCCCGCGTTAGCGGGGGCTACGAGCAGTACTTC. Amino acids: CASSSRVSGGYEQYF.

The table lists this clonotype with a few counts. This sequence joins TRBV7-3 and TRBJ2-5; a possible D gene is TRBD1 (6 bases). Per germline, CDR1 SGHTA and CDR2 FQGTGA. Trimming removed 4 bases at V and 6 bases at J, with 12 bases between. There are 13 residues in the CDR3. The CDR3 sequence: CASSSQGGQTQYF. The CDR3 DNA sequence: TGTGCCAGCAGCTCACAGGGTGGACAGACCCAGTACTTC. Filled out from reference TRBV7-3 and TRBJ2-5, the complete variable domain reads GAGVSQTPSNKVTEKGKYVELRCDPISGHTALYWYRQSLGQGPEFLIYFQGTGAADDSGLPNDRFFAVRPEGSVSTLKIQRTERGDSAVYLCASSSQGGQTQYFGPGTRLLVL.

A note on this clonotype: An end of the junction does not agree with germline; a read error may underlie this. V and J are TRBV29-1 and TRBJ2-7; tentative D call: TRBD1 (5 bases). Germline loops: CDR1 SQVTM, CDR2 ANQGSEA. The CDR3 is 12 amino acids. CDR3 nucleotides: TGCAGCGTTGAGACAGCCCAATACGAGCGGTACTTC. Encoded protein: CSVETAQYERYF.

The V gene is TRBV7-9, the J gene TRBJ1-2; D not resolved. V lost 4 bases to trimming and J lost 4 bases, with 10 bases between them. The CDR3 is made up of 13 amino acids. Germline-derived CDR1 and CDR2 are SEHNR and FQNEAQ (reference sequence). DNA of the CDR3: TGTGCCAGCAGCTCCGAGGGAGGCTATGGCTACACCTTC. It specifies CASSSEGGYGYTF.

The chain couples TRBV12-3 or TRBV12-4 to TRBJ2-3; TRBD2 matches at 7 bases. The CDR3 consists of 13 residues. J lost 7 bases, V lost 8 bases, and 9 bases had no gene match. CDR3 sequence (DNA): TGTGCCAGCTCCGGCGGGGGTAGGAATACGCAGTATTTT. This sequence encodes CASSGGGRNTQYF.

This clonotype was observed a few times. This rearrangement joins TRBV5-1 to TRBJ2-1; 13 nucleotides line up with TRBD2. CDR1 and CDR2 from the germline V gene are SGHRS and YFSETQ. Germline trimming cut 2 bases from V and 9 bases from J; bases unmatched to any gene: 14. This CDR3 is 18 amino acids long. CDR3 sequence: CASSFPRLAGGIKVEQFF. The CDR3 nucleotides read TGCGCCAGCAGCTTCCCCCGACTAGCGGGGGGTATAAAGGTTGAGCAGTTCTTC.

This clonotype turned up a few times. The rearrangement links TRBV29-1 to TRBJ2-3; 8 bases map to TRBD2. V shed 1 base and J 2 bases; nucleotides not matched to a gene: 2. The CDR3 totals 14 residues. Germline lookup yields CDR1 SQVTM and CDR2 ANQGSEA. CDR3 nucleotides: TGCAGCGTTGAAGGGCGGGGGGCCACAGATACGCAGTATTTT. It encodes CSVEGRGATDTQYF.

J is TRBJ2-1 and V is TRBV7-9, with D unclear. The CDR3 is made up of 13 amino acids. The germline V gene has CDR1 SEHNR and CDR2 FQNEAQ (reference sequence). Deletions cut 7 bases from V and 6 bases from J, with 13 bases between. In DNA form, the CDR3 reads TGTGCCAGCACCATAATTAACATCAATGAGCAGTTCTTC. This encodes CASTIININEQFF.